The 10 T cell receptor beta chains listed next were all sequenced from one sample in a study of T-cell memory formation after mild COVID-19. TCRdb analysed the 5' RACE reads with MiXCR anew, one entry per CDR3 protein. The sample contains 400,000 to 500,000 distinct CDR3 sequences, approximately 25% of which appear only once. Sequencing used PBMCs or a T cell subset sorted from them (not recorded which). These receptors all come from an adult woman who had mild COVID-19 (a few samples of this study predate the infection). Cell type and time point are not known.

This clonotype appeared a few times. The chain joins TRBV14 to TRBJ2-5; no firm D call. Germline-derived CDR1 and CDR2 are SGHDN and FVKESK. V was cut by 0 bases and J by 10 bases, with 12 bases left in between. This CDR3 region has 13 residues. In nucleotides, the CDR3 is TGTGCCAGCAGCCAAGAGATTGTGGGGATCCAGTACTTC. This encodes CASSQEIVGIQYF.

This clonotype was seen ten or more times. This chain links TRBV5-1 with TRBJ2-1, with TRBD2 matching over 10 bases. This CDR3 has 14 amino acids. From germline, CDR1 is SGHRS and CDR2 YFSETQ. J gave up 8 bases and V 0 bases, and 2 bases lay outside the gene matches. DNA of the CDR3: TGCGCCAGCAGCTTGGGGCTAGCGGGGGATGAGCAGTTCTTC. Its translation: CASSLGLAGDEQFF.

This clonotype has more than one count but fewer than ten. This chain uses TRBV3-1 with TRBJ2-7; no clear D. Looked up from germline, CDR1 is LGHDT and CDR2 is YNNKEL (reference sequence). V was clipped by 4 bases and J by 4 bases, with 11 bases between them. The CDR3 is made up of 13 amino acids. As DNA, the CDR3 is TGTGCCAGCAGCCCCCTAGGGTTGTACGAGCAGTACTTC. It translates to CASSPLGLYEQYF.

The V gene is TRBV7-3, the J gene TRBJ2-1; 12 bases line up with TRBD2. V shed 5 bases and J 8 bases; nucleotides not matched to a gene: 4. The CDR3 spans 14 residues. Germline loops: CDR1 SGHTA, CDR2 FQGTGA. The CDR3 here is CASSLAGGQDEQFF. The CDR3 DNA sequence: TGTGCCAGCAGCCTAGCGGGAGGGCAAGATGAGCAGTTCTTC. Looking up the rest from reference TRBV7-3 and TRBJ2-1 gives the full variable domain: GAGVSQTPSNKVTEKGKYVELRCDPISGHTALYWYRQSLGQGPEFLIYFQGTGAADDSGLPNDRFFAVRPEGSVSTLKIQRTERGDSAVYLCASSLAGGQDEQFFGPGTRLTVL.

The gene calls are TRBV5-5 and TRBJ2-7; the D gene is possibly TRBD2 (6 bases). The CDR3 has 15 residues. V shed 3 bases and J shed 0 bases, with 13 bases lying between them. CDR1 SGHKS and CDR2 YYEKEE come from the germline V gene (reference sequence). CDR3 DNA: TGTGCCAGCAGCTGGGGGACTGCGGCCTCCTACGAGCAGTACTTC. Protein: CASSWGTAASYEQYF.

This clonotype has a count of ten or more. V gene TRBV7-9 combines with J gene TRBJ2-3, with TRBD1 matching 8 bases. V was clipped by 2 bases and J by 6 bases; unmatched bases: 10. The length of the CDR3 is 16 residues. From germline, CDR1 is SEHNR and CDR2 FQNEAQ (reference sequence). The CDR3 here is CASSLSGQGGPDTQYF. Written as DNA, the CDR3 is TGTGCCAGCAGCTTAAGCGGACAGGGAGGCCCGGATACGCAGTATTTT.

The rearrangement joins TRBV18 to TRBJ1-5; D is perhaps TRBD1 (5 bases). The CDR3 consists of 14 residues. V lost 9 bases and J 0 bases, leaving 12 bases between the germline ends. Per the germline V gene, CDR1 is KGHSH and CDR2 is LQKENI. CDR3 protein: CASTQDHSNQPQHF. CDR3 coding DNA: TGTGCCAGTACACAGGACCATAGCAATCAGCCCCAGCATTTT.

In this sample, this clonotype turned up a few times. The V and J genes are TRBV12-3 or TRBV12-4 and TRBJ2-5; D ambiguous. This CDR3 comprises 13 residues. V dropped 2 bases and J dropped 3 bases, with 7 bases sitting between them. The CDR3 region is CASSLIGEETQYF. The CDR3 region has the DNA TGTGCCAGCAGTTTAATTGGGGAAGAGACCCAGTACTTC.

The rearrangement joins TRBV5-3 to TRBJ2-6; D remains ambiguous. Being an ORF, TRBV5-3 has a function that is uncertain. Trimming cost V 2 bases and J 0 bases, with 9 bases left between them. This CDR3 has 16 amino acids. The CDR3 bases are TGTGCCAGAAGCTTTTTGATGGGCTCTGGGGCCAACGTCCTGACTTTC. This sequence encodes CARSFLMGSGANVLTF.

This clonotype appeared a few times. V gene TRBV7-3 combines with J gene TRBJ2-1, with a weak D call TRBD1 (5 bases). V lost 5 bases, J lost 2 bases, and 13 bases lay in between. Germline CDR1 is SGHTA and CDR2 is FQGTGA. CDR3 length: 15 amino acids. CDR3 DNA: TGTGCCAGCAGCCGTTCAGGGTTGACCTACAATGAGCAGTTCTTC. Translating gives CASSRSGLTYNEQFF.